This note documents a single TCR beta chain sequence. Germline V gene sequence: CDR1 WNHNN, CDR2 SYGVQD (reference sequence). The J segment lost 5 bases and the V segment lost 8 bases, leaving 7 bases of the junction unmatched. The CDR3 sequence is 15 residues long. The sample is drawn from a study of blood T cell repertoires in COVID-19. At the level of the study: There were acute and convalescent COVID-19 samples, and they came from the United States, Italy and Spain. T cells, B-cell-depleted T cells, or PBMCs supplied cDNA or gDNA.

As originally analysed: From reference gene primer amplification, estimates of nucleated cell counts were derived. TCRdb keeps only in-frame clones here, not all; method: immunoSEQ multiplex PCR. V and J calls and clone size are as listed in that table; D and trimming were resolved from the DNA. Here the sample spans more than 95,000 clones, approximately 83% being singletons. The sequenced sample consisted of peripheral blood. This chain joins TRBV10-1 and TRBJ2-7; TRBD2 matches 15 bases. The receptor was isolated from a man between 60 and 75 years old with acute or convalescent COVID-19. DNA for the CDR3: TGCGCCAGCGGACTAGCGGGAGGGCGTAGGAACGAGCAGTACTTC. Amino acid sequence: CASGLAGGRRNEQYF.